This is a list of T cell receptor beta chains from one sample in a study of blood T cell repertoires in COVID-19. Assay: immunoSEQ multiplex PCR; the TCRdb copy retains only in-frame clones and omits some. The sample includes about 120,000 clones, over 80% of them seen just once. The sample was peripheral blood. The receptors shown here come from a man aged 25-40 years with acute or convalescent COVID-19. Both conserved end residues are part of each CDR3. Each record gives: clone size, D gene, J gene, V gene, CDR3 DNA, CDR3 protein. D genes are given only for firm matches. Only some rows state a clone size, as once, few, many or a class for expanded clones.

clone size: .
D gene: .
J gene: TRBJ1-1
V gene: TRBV19
CDR3 DNA: TGTGCCAGTAGTATCGGGGGAGGAGGGGCCCTGAACACTGAAGCTTTCTTT
CDR3 protein: CASSIGGGGALNTEAFF

clone size: .
D gene: TRBD1
J gene: TRBJ1-6
V gene: TRBV5-6
CDR3 DNA: TGTGCCAGCAGCGAACCGGGACAGGGGTCCTATAATTCACCCCTCCACTTT
CDR3 protein: CASSEPGQGSYNSPLHF

clone size: few
D gene: TRBD1
J gene: TRBJ1-2
V gene: TRBV5-4
CDR3 DNA: TGTGCCAGCAGCGGAGCGACAGGGGGCGGGAGCTACACCTTC
CDR3 protein: CASSGATGGGSYTF

clone size: .
D gene: .
J gene: TRBJ2-3
V gene: TRBV5-1
CDR3 DNA: TGCGCCAGCAGCTACGGGACAAGCACAGATACGCAGTATTTT
CDR3 protein: CASSYGTSTDTQYF

clone size: .
D gene: TRBD1
J gene: TRBJ2-5
V gene: TRBV7-3
CDR3 DNA: TGTGCCAGCAGCCCCCCGACAGGGGTGGAGACCCAGTACTTC
CDR3 protein: CASSPPTGVETQYF

clone size: .
D gene: .
J gene: TRBJ1-3
V gene: TRBV11-2
CDR3 DNA: TGTGCCAGCAGCTGGCCCGGAGGCTCTGGAAACACCATATATTTT
CDR3 protein: CASSWPGGSGNTIYF

clone size: once
D gene: .
J gene: TRBJ2-6
V gene: TRBV6-1
CDR3 DNA: TGTGCCAGCAGTGAAGCCTGGCTAATCAGGGGAGGGGCCAACGTCCTGACTTTC
CDR3 protein: CASSEAWLIRGGANVLTF

clone size: .
D gene: TRBD2
J gene: TRBJ2-1
V gene: TRBV6-5
CDR3 DNA: TGTGCCAGCAGTAGGACTAGCCACAATGAGCAGTTCTTC
CDR3 protein: CASSRTSHNEQFF

clone size: .
D gene: .
J gene: TRBJ2-7
V gene: TRBV4-3
CDR3 DNA: TGCGCCAGCAGCCAAGCGGTGGGGAGTCCCTACGAGCAGTACTTC
CDR3 protein: CASSQAVGSPYEQYF

clone size: .
D gene: TRBD2
J gene: TRBJ2-7
V gene: TRBV4-1
CDR3 DNA: TGCGCCAGCAGCGAGGGACTAGCCTACGAGCAGTACTTC
CDR3 protein: CASSEGLAYEQYF

clone size: .
D gene: .
J gene: TRBJ1-6
V gene: TRBV3-1/TRBV3-2
CDR3 DNA: TGTGCCAGCAAACCCTCCGACTTGAGCTCCTATAATTCACCCCTCCACTTT
CDR3 protein: CASKPSDLSSYNSPLHF

clone size: .
D gene: .
J gene: TRBJ1-1
V gene: TRBV3-1/TRBV3-2
CDR3 DNA: TGTGCCAGCAGCCAAGATGTTGGGGCCAGAGCTTCAGGGGCTTTCTTT
CDR3 protein: CASSQDVGARASGAFF

clone size: .
D gene: .
J gene: TRBJ1-1
V gene: TRBV19
CDR3 DNA: TGTGCCAGTAGTAACCGGGTGAACACTGAAGCTTTCTTT
CDR3 protein: CASSNRVNTEAFF

clone size: once
D gene: .
J gene: TRBJ1-6
V gene: TRBV19
CDR3 DNA: TGTGCCAGTAGTATAGAGTGGGAGAATAATTCACCCCTCCACTTT
CDR3 protein: CASSIEWENNSPLHF

clone size: .
D gene: TRBD1
J gene: TRBJ1-6
V gene: TRBV4-1
CDR3 DNA: TGCGCCAGCAGCGAAGGGACAGCCTATAATTCACCCCTCCACTTT
CDR3 protein: CASSEGTAYNSPLHF